A selection of T cell receptor beta chains follows, all from one sample in a study of Ad26.COV2.S vaccination and SARS-CoV-2 variants. Clones were read by immunoSEQ multiplex PCR, and TCRdb kept only the in-frame ones, dropping some. In the table there are around 400,000 clones, roughly 90% of which are singletons. The material sequenced was peripheral blood, taken in a trial of Ad26.COV2.S vaccine versus placebo. Receptor source: a person between 18 and 59 years old who received the Ad26.COV2.S COVID-19 vaccine or a placebo. Both conserved end residues are part of each CDR3. The order of the fields is J gene, V gene, clone size, D gene, CDR3 protein, CDR3 DNA. The D gene is left open where the match is weak. Size is omitted from some rows. Given values are once, few, many or a class for expanded clones.

J: TRBJ2-1
V: TRBV30
size: NA
D: NA
CDR3: CAWSPLANSYNEQFF
DNA: TGTGCCTGGAGCCCCCTAGCGAACTCCTACAATGAGCAGTTCTTC

J: TRBJ2-7
V: TRBV15
size: NA
D: TRBD1
CDR3: CATSRAGTGRIEQYF
DNA: TGTGCCACCAGCAGAGCCGGGACAGGGCGGATCGAGCAGTACTTC

J: TRBJ2-5
V: TRBV15
size: NA
D: TRBD1
CDR3: CATSRDRGRGETQYF
DNA: TGTGCCACCAGCAGAGACAGGGGGCGTGGGGAGACCCAGTACTTC

J: TRBJ1-2
V: TRBV4-1
size: NA
D: NA
CDR3: CASSQSTGSSGYTF
DNA: TGCGCCAGCAGCCAAAGTACAGGGTCTTCTGGCTACACCTTC

J: TRBJ2-1
V: TRBV7-9
size: NA
D: NA
CDR3: CASSFRSYEQFF
DNA: TGTGCCAGCAGCTTTCGGTCCTATGAGCAGTTCTTC

J: TRBJ2-5
V: TRBV7-7
size: NA
D: NA
CDR3: CASSPPGPETQYF
DNA: TGTGCTAGCAGCCCGCCGGGGCCAGAGACCCAGTACTTC

J: TRBJ2-5
V: TRBV7-9
size: NA
D: NA
CDR3: CASSLMGGQETQYF
DNA: TGTGCCAGCAGCTTAATGGGGGGCCAAGAGACCCAGTACTTC

J: TRBJ1-1
V: TRBV9
size: NA
D: NA
CDR3: CASSTEGVGGTEAFF
DNA: TGTGCCAGCAGCACTGAGGGGGTAGGCGGCACTGAAGCTTTCTTT

J: TRBJ1-5
V: TRBV19
size: NA
D: NA
CDR3: CASSIDRGEGSRTQPQHF
DNA: TGTGCCAGTAGTATAGATCGAGGAGAGGGCAGTAGAACTCAGCCCCAGCATTTT

J: TRBJ2-7
V: TRBV6-1
size: NA
D: NA
CDR3: CASSETGRGVSYEQYF
DNA: TGTGCCAGCAGTGAGACAGGTAGAGGAGTCTCCTACGAGCAGTACTTC

J: TRBJ2-2
V: TRBV7-8
size: NA
D: NA
CDR3: CASSFSLTGANTGELFF
DNA: TGTGCCAGCAGCTTTTCCCTTACGGGAGCTAACACCGGGGAGCTGTTTTTT

J: TRBJ2-3
V: TRBV5-6
size: NA
D: NA
CDR3: CASSERGLGTDTQYF
DNA: TGTGCCAGCAGCGAAAGAGGGTTGGGCACAGATACGCAGTATTTT

J: TRBJ1-5
V: TRBV6-2/TRBV6-3
size: NA
D: NA
CDR3: CASSPTGMGNQPQHF
DNA: TGTGCCAGCAGCCCGACTGGTATGGGGAATCAGCCCCAGCATTTT

J: TRBJ1-5
V: TRBV10-1
size: NA
D: NA
CDR3: CASSESSSCESRQRFPGHQPQHF
DNA: TGCGCCAGCAGTGAGTCATCGTCTTGTGAATCGAGACAAAGGTTCCCAGGGCATCAGCCCCAGCATTTT

J: TRBJ2-7
V: TRBV28
size: NA
D: TRBD2
CDR3: CASSLLLPGLAEYEQYF
DNA: TGTGCCAGCAGTTTATTACTTCCGGGACTAGCGGAATACGAGCAGTACTTC

J: TRBJ2-5
V: TRBV12-3/TRBV12-4
size: NA
D: NA
CDR3: CASSFENEETQYF
DNA: TGTGCCAGCAGTTTCGAAAATGAGGAGACCCAGTACTTC

J: TRBJ2-7
V: TRBV20-1
size: NA
D: NA
CDR3: CSASFRGEQYF
DNA: TGCAGTGCTAGTTTCAGGGGCGAGCAGTACTTC

J: TRBJ2-7
V: TRBV7-8
size: NA
D: TRBD2
CDR3: CASSISGRLYEQYF
DNA: TGTGCCAGCAGCATTAGCGGGAGACTCTACGAGCAGTACTTC

J: TRBJ1-2
V: TRBV4-1
size: few
D: TRBD1
CDR3: CASSQDDRAYGYTF
DNA: TGCGCCAGCAGCCAAGACGACAGGGCCTATGGCTACACCTTC

J: TRBJ2-1
V: TRBV5-4
size: NA
D: NA
CDR3: CASSRQAGEQFF
DNA: TGTGCCAGCAGCCGGCAAGCTGGTGAGCAGTTCTTC